Here is one TCR beta chain with its context. Its antigen is undetermined. The data were obtained in a study of CD8 T cells in Susac syndrome. Germline CDR1 is PRHDT and CDR2 is FYEKMQ (reference sequence). This CDR3 has 14 residues. The V gene end was trimmed by 6 bases and the J gene end by 2 bases; junction bases not matched to a gene: 4. CD8+ and CD4+ T cells taken from blood had their TCR beta sequenced. Isolation of CD8+ and CD4+ T cells was performed negatively, whereas enrichment of TEMRA cells was done by FACS. Reverse transcription used about 0.5 to 1 ug RNA and random hexamers. Multiplex PCR with immunoSEQ amplified the TCR beta CDR3 across 54 Vbeta and 13 Jbeta. TCRdb re-derived calls from the immunoSEQ multiplex PCR reads in MiXCR, one entry per CDR3 protein. The table records around 190,000 distinct CDR3 sequences, 85% to 95% of them present only once. General study findings and limits: The study conceded that its TCR sequencing and HLA analysis involved relatively few individuals.

The J gene is TRBJ2-3, the V gene TRBV13, with 8 bases matching TRBD1. The sequence was collected from a human donor with multiple sclerosis. The sequenced sample was CD8+ T cells from PBMCs. Written as DNA, the CDR3 is TGTGCCAGCAGTGACAGGGGTCCCACAGATACGCAGTATTTT. Translation: CASSDRGPTDTQYF.